The 6 T cell receptor beta chains in this list originate from one sample, sequenced in a study of T cells in women clearing cervical HPV infection. The method was immunoSEQ multiplex PCR; TCRdb's version includes in-frame clones alone and lacks a portion of them. This table holds 23,000 or so clones. The sequencing sample was made of blood buffy coat. Receptor source: a woman between 18 and 70 years old with a cervical HPV16 infection that either progressed to CIN3+ or cleared (not recorded which).

Concerning this clone itself: The DNA ends 3 residues before the CDR3 does, and the rest of the CDR3 is filled in from the germline J gene. The chain has TRBV20-1 and TRBJ1-1; possibly TRBD1 for D (5 bases). The CDR3 totals 13 residues. Germline CDR1 is DFQATT and CDR2 is SNEGSKA (reference sequence). V lost 3 bases to trimming and J lost 6 bases, with 14 bases between them. The CDR3 protein is CSARGFDSPEAFF. CDR3 bases read: TGCAGTGCTAGGGGATTTGACAGCCCTGAA.

To note about this clone: From the germline J gene comes the end of the CDR3, since the read stops 3 residues before it. The chain employs TRBV2 and TRBJ1-2; a weak D match, TRBD1 (6 bases). Per germline, CDR1 SNHLY and CDR2 FYNNEI. The CDR3 is 14 residues long. Trimming removed 4 bases at V and 2 bases at J, with 11 bases between. CDR3 protein: CASSVYRANYGYTF. CDR3 bases read: TGTGCCAGCAGTGTTTACAGGGCCAACTATGGC.

A note on this clone: From the germline J gene comes the end of the CDR3, since the read stops 3 residues before it. The chain employs TRBV7-9 and TRBJ1-1, with D perhaps matching TRBD1 (5 bases). Germline V gene sequence: CDR1 SEHNR, CDR2 FQNEAQ (reference sequence). The ends were cut back, 6 bases at V and 5 bases at J, with 10 bases in the middle. There are 12 residues in the CDR3. This CDR3 is CASSRGNTEAFF. CDR3 DNA (partial): TGTGCCAGCAGTCGGGGGAATACTGAA.

A remark on this clone: The read gets to within 3 residues of the CDR3 end, and the germline J gene fills in the rest. The J gene is TRBJ1-2, the V gene TRBV2, with 7 bases matching TRBD1. This CDR3 comprises 14 residues. Germline V lookup: CDR1 SNHLY, CDR2 FYNNEI. The V segment lost 2 bases and the J segment 0 bases; nucleotides outside the gene matches: 0. The DNA read from the CDR3 is TGTGCCAGCAGTGAACAGGGGGCTAACTATGGC. Its protein is CASSEQGANYG. The complete CDR3 protein is CASSEQGANYGYTF.

Details on this clone: The CDR3 end falls 3 residues outside the read, so it is completed with the germline J gene. This rearrangement joins TRBV14 to TRBJ2-3, with D possibly TRBD1 on 5 matching bases. The CDR3 spans 14 residues. Germline V gives CDR1 SGHDN, CDR2 FVKESK. CDR3 DNA (partial): TGTGCCAGCAGCCCCCCGACAGAAAAAGAGACG. It yields the protein CASSPPTEKET. The full CDR3 protein reads CASSPPTEKETQYF.

Details on this clone: The sequenced fragment ends 3 residues before the CDR3 boundary, so the rest is inferred from the germline J gene. V gene TRBV20-1 combines with J gene TRBJ1-5, with no clear D. Trimming removed 3 bases at V and 2 bases at J, with 8 bases between. Germline loops: CDR1 DFQATT, CDR2 SNEGSKA (reference sequence). The CDR3 loop spans 13 amino acids. CDR3 DNA, as far as it was read: TGCAGTGCTAGGCCGAGGGGCAATCAGCCC. It translates to CSARPRGNQP. The CDR3 as a whole reads CSARPRGNQPQHF.